This TCR beta chain is drawn from a study of T cell responses to AZD1222 COVID-19 vaccine. The study, taken as a whole, reports: Epitopes outside B.1.351 and B.1.1.7 mutated regions reportedly drew nearly half of spike TCRs. The study found Spike-specific TCR breadth and depth rose after two AZD1222 doses. The donor group comprised mostly white British people and more females; the analysis possibly underestimated clonal diversity. Spike regions recognized by vaccine-associated CD4 TCRs spanned the protein, led by 160-218 and 743-854.

To note about this clone: Its cognate antigen is unknown.

The length of the CDR3 is 16 residues. Between the trimmed V and J ends, which lost 0 bases and 2 bases, there was a span of 13 bases. The germline V gene has CDR1 SGHTA and CDR2 FQGNSA. The protocol was immunoSEQ multiplex PCR, while the TCRdb copy is restricted to in-frame clones and leaves out a portion. Among under 150,000 clones listed, 90% were seen once. The sample here was peripheral blood, taken 28 days after the second AZD1222 dose. The sequence was obtained from an adult who received the AZD1222 COVID-19 vaccine. The J gene is TRBJ2-5, the V gene TRBV7-2; tentative D call: TRBD2 (6 bases). CDR3 coding DNA: TGTGCCAGCAGCTTAGCGGGAGGTTGGGGACAAGAGACCCAGTACTTC. This encodes CASSLAGGWGQETQYF.